This T cell receptor beta chain was identified during a study of Ad26.COV2.S vaccination and SARS-CoV-2 variants. Study at large: In the study, Ad26.COV2.S was injected intramuscularly once, or twice 56 days apart.

This clone is a singleton in its sample. The antigen remains unidentified. Whole-study results and caveats: TCR breadth and depth estimates may have understated total T cell responses. Non-spike TCR breadth showed similarity between vaccine and placebo recipients.

Documented treatment: over 15 received Ad26.COV2.S at low or high dose, single or two shots; several received placebo; per-sample allocation not given. Day 63 following the first vaccine or placebo injection was when the samples were taken. Method: immunoSEQ multiplex PCR; TCRdb's copy keeps in-frame clones and lacks some. The sample includes about 350,000 clones, approximately 85% of them seen just once. The germline V and J ends were trimmed by 3 bases and 1 base, with 16 bases remaining between them. CDR1 and CDR2 (germline): SGHRS, YFSETQ. CDR3 size: 16 residues. The specimen comprised peripheral blood, sampled in a trial of Ad26.COV2.S vaccine versus placebo. This chain links TRBV5-1 with TRBJ1-1, with D possibly TRBD1 on 6 matching bases. The clonotype comes from a person between 18 and 65 years old who received the Ad26.COV2.S COVID-19 vaccine or a placebo. CDR3 sequence (DNA): TGCGCCAGCAGCTCCTTGCTGGGGGCTGGGAACACTGAAGCTTTCTTT. The encoded protein is CASSSLLGAGNTEAFF.